The 13 T cell receptor beta chains presented below share a single source sample, sequenced in a study of response to subunit inactivated influenza vaccine. TCRdb analysed the RT-PCR reads with MiXCR anew, one entry per CDR3 protein. The table shows hundreds of thousands of distinct CDR3 sequences, with roughly 12% occurring only once. These data also featured in a second study, about T cells expressing NK-cell markers. That paper states: The authors made TCR beta cDNA libraries by 5'RACE template switching. This switching added a universal primer site and UMIs.

Here the sequenced sample was PBMCs from blood, taken on the day of vaccination. Source of these receptors: a man aged 50 to 59 who received an inactivated influenza vaccine.

The V gene is TRBV20-1, the J gene TRBJ2-3; TRBD2 agrees at 10 bases. Germline lookup yields CDR1 DFQATT and CDR2 SNEGSKA (reference sequence). The CDR3 covers 14 residues. With V trimmed by 4 bases and J by 2 bases, 3 bases remained unmatched. CDR3 protein: CSANLAGVTDTQYF. CDR3 DNA sequence: TGCAGTGCTAACCTAGCGGGGGTCACAGATACGCAGTATTTT.

The rearrangement uses TRBV6-1 and TRBJ2-1, with 8 nucleotides matching TRBD1. CDR3 length equals 15 residues. The J segment lost 4 bases and the V segment lost 5 bases, leaving 7 bases of the junction unmatched. CDR1 is MNHNS, CDR2 SASEGT, per germline. The chain's CDR3 is CASSRGQGFYNEQFF. The CDR3 DNA follows: TGTGCCAGCAGTCGCGGACAGGGTTTTTACAATGAGCAGTTCTTC.

The chain uses TRBV18 and TRBJ1-1; 8 nucleotides line up with TRBD1. This CDR3 comprises 12 residues. The ends lost 3 bases at V and 10 bases at J; junction bases unmatched: 4. CDR1 is KGHSH and CDR2 is LQKENI in the germline V gene. This CDR3 reads CASSPTGGRAFF. The CDR3 coding sequence is TGTGCCAGCTCACCCACAGGGGGTCGAGCTTTCTTT.

The chain uses TRBV5-1 and TRBJ2-3, with D perhaps matching TRBD1 (6 bases). The CDR3 runs to 15 residues. CDR1 and CDR2 (germline): SGHRS, YFSETQ. V shed 4 bases and J shed 0 bases, with 12 bases lying between them. As DNA, the CDR3 is TGCGCCAGCAGCGCAGACAGGAGAAGCACAGATACGCAGTATTTT. This sequence encodes CASSADRRSTDTQYF.

On this clonotype itself: The junction and the germline gene differ at one end; a read error may be behind it. The chain couples TRBV5-1 to TRBJ1-1; 10 nucleotides line up with TRBD1. From germline, CDR1 is SGHRS and CDR2 YFSETQ. This CDR3 region has 15 residues. Here the CDR3 reads CASSWDRGLGTEAIF. The CDR3 region has the DNA TGCGCCAGCAGCTGGGACAGGGGATTAGGCACTGAAGCTATCTTT.

This chain uses TRBV5-1 with TRBJ2-7, with 8 positions matching TRBD1. The V segment lost 5 bases and the J segment 2 bases; nucleotides outside the gene matches: 6. Germline assignment: CDR1 SGHRS and CDR2 YFSETQ. CDR3 size: 14 residues. This CDR3 is CASSSGQAPYEQYF. CDR3 nucleotide sequence: TGCGCCAGCAGTTCGGGACAGGCCCCCTACGAGCAGTACTTC.

This chain links TRBV20-1 with TRBJ2-7; no clear D gene. Between the trimmed V and J ends, which lost 3 bases and 4 bases, there was a span of 13 bases. This CDR3 contains 13 residues. The germline CDR1 and CDR2 sequences are DFQATT and SNEGSKA (reference sequence). CDR3 coding DNA: TGCAGTGCTAGTAGACCCTCATCGTACGAGCAGTACTTC. Amino acids: CSASRPSSYEQYF.

This clonotype was seen a few times. The chain uses TRBV29-1 and TRBJ2-1; the match to TRBD2 covers 7 bases. This CDR3 contains 14 residues. CDR1 SQVTM and CDR2 ANQGSEA come from the germline V gene. The V segment lost 6 bases and the J segment 0 bases; nucleotides outside the gene matches: 5. For the CDR3, the DNA is TGCAGCGTGCCGGAGCGGGACTCCTACAATGAGCAGTTCTTC. It encodes CSVPERDSYNEQFF.

This clonotype came up many times. This rearrangement joins TRBV12-3 or TRBV12-4 to TRBJ1-2; tentative D call: TRBD1 (5 bases). V was pared by 7 bases and J by 8 bases, with 17 bases between. This CDR3 is built from 13 residues. CDR3 in amino acids: CASTNQGLWGYTF. CDR3 nucleotides: TGTGCCAGCACCAACCAGGGCCTATGGGGCTACACCTTC.

The sample holds a few counts of this clonotype. This chain uses TRBV12-3 or TRBV12-4 with TRBJ1-4; D remains unclear. V dropped 6 bases and J dropped 7 bases, with 21 bases sitting between them. This CDR3 is built from 16 residues. The CDR3: CASSTTPSGWGEKLFF. The CDR3, as DNA: TGTGCCAGCAGCACAACCCCTTCGGGATGGGGTGAAAAACTGTTTTTT.

There are a few counts of this clonotype. The gene calls are TRBV28 and TRBJ2-5; D might be TRBD1 or TRBD2, each matching 5 bases. The V end lost 4 bases, the J end lost 9 bases, and 24 bases lay between the germline ends. The CDR3 runs to 16 residues. Germline CDR1 is MDHEN and CDR2 is SYDVKM. CDR3 nucleotide sequence: TGTGCCAGCAGTTCCCCCTCCCCGGGACGGGCTCTGGCCCAGTACTTC. The encoded protein is CASSSPSPGRALAQYF.

The table lists this clonotype with many counts. The V and J genes are TRBV4-3 and TRBJ2-3; 8 bases match TRBD1. Germline-derived CDR1 and CDR2 are LGHNA and YSLEER. The length of the CDR3 is 15 residues. The V segment lost 6 bases and the J segment 2 bases; nucleotides outside the gene matches: 7. CDR3 sequence (DNA): TGCGCCAGCAGTAATGGACAGGGCTTCACAGATACGCAGTATTTT. This gives the protein CASSNGQGFTDTQYF.

There are a few counts of this clonotype. The chain recombines TRBV9 with TRBJ2-7; 16 bases are shared with TRBD2. The V gene end was trimmed by 4 bases and the J gene end by 6 bases; junction bases not matched to a gene: 4. The germline CDR1 and CDR2 sequences are SGDLS and YYNGEE. This CDR3 is built from 15 residues. The CDR3 nucleotides read TGTGCCAGCAGCCAGGGACTAGCGGGAGGGAGCGAGCAGTACTTC. It translates to CASSQGLAGGSEQYF.